Many counts were recorded for the clone carrying this TCR beta chain. Its antigen is not known. It was RNA transcripts that yielded the amplified TCR beta CDR3 regions. HTBI primers were the set used in a first-round RT-PCR of the TCR CDR3. TCRdb analysed the multiplex PCR reads with MiXCR anew, one entry per CDR3 protein. Of roughly 350,000 distinct CDR3 sequences in the sample, roughly 15% were seen once. The data are from a study of T cells in Graves' hyperthyroidism and ophthalmopathy. Points from the study as a whole: The model anticipated ophthalmopathy a median about six months pre-onset.

The CDR3 has 15 residues. V lost 5 bases and J 2 bases, leaving 15 bases between the germline ends. CDR1 is LNHDA and CDR2 is SQIVND in the germline V gene (reference sequence). V usage is TRBV19 and J usage is TRBJ1-1; TRBD1 might be the D (6 bases). Sequenced sample: blood. This TCR was sampled from a woman aged 40 to 55 with Graves' ophthalmopathy. CDR3 residues: CASSGTGIINTEAFF. The CDR3 nucleotides read TGTGCCAGTAGTGGTACAGGGATTATCAACACTGAAGCTTTCTTT.